Shown below are 20 T cell receptor beta chains from a single sample sequenced in a study of blood T cell repertoires in COVID-19. Clones were read by immunoSEQ multiplex PCR, and TCRdb kept only the in-frame ones, dropping some. This sample has tens of thousands of clones, with around 80% found just once. Sample: peripheral blood. These receptor sequences come from an elderly woman with active or convalescent COVID-19.

The rearrangement uses TRBV7-6 and TRBJ2-1; 9 nucleotides align to TRBD2. J gave up 6 bases and V 8 bases, and 14 bases lay outside the gene matches. The germline V gene encodes CDR1 SGHVS and CDR2 FNYEAQ. This CDR3 is 16 amino acids long. The CDR3, as DNA: TGTGCCAGCTCGTATGAGGGCGGGAGGGCCTTCAATGAGCAGTTCTTC. It encodes CASSYEGGRAFNEQFF.

The V call is TRBV5-4, the J call TRBJ2-7; 9 positions match TRBD2. The V segment lost 3 bases and the J segment 4 bases; nucleotides outside the gene matches: 8. Germline V gene data show CDR1 as SGHNT and CDR2 as YYREEE (reference sequence). There are 15 residues in the CDR3. As DNA, the CDR3 is TGTGCCAGCAGCTATAGCGGGAGACCCACTTACGAGCAGTACTTC. Protein: CASSYSGRPTYEQYF.

This sequence joins TRBV6-2 or TRBV6-3 and TRBJ1-1; 10 bases are a match to TRBD1. Per germline, CDR1 MNHEY and CDR2 SVGEGT. This CDR3 spans 15 amino acids. With 4 bases clipped from V and 8 bases from J, the junction kept 10 bases outside the gene matches. CDR3 protein: CASSSNVRDRGEAFF. The CDR3 DNA reads TGTGCCAGCAGTTCTAACGTCCGGGACAGGGGCGAAGCTTTCTTT.

This clone has more than one count but fewer than ten. The chain joins TRBV7-2 to TRBJ1-5; D not resolved. CDR1 is SGHTA and CDR2 is FQGNSA in the germline V gene. The CDR3 consists of 15 residues. V gave up 3 bases and J gave up 4 bases, with 13 bases separating them. In DNA form, the CDR3 reads TGTGCCAGCAGCTTCGGACTGGGGAGGAATCAGCCCCAGCATTTT. Translating gives CASSFGLGRNQPQHF.

This CDR3 is CASSSTGTGHNEQFF. Here the CDR3 DNA reads TGTGCCAGCAGCTCGACCGGGACAGGGCATAATGAGCAGTTCTTC. The chain carries TRBV7-3 and TRBJ2-1; 9 bases align to TRBD1. V lost 4 bases and J lost 7; bases outside the gene matches: 8. The CDR3 consists of 15 residues. CDR1 is SGHTA, CDR2 FQGTGA, per germline.

In this sample, this clone turned up a few times. J is TRBJ2-7 and V is TRBV21-1; the DNA was not used to check the table's D call, TRBD1. TRBV21-1 is given as a pseudogene. CDR3 length equals 17 residues. The chain's CDR3 is CASSDYFPGTAPYEQYF. In DNA form, the CDR3 reads TGTGCCAGCAGCGATTATTTCCCCGGGACAGCTCCCTACGAGCAGTACTTC.

This rearrangement joins TRBV6-2 or TRBV6-3 to TRBJ2-1; D gene unclear. The CDR3 is made up of 14 amino acids. From germline, CDR1 is MNHEY and CDR2 SVGEGT. Trimming shortened V by 1 base and J by 4 bases, and 8 bases separated the two germline ends. CDR3 nucleotides: TGTGCCAGCAGTTACTTTAGCATTTACAATGAGCAGTTCTTC. As protein: CASSYFSIYNEQFF.

In its sample, this clone was seen a few times. V gene TRBV19 combines with J gene TRBJ1-1, with 8 bases lining up with TRBD1. The CDR3 is made up of 18 amino acids. V lost 0 bases and J lost 0; bases outside the gene matches: 9. Germline-derived CDR1 and CDR2 are LNHDA and SQIVND (reference sequence). The DNA of the CDR3 is TGTGCCAGTAGTATAGACGGAAGGAGACAGGGGTTGAACACTGAAGCTTTCTTT. Protein sequence: CASSIDGRRQGLNTEAFF.

The V call is TRBV5-1, the J call TRBJ2-2, with 9 bases lining up with TRBD1. V was pared by 8 bases and J by 8 bases, with 7 bases of the junction left unmatched. The CDR3 covers 13 residues. CDR1 SGHRS and CDR2 YFSETQ come from the germline V gene. The CDR3 region is CASFTGGKGELFF. CDR3 nucleotide sequence: TGCGCCAGTTTTACAGGGGGCAAAGGGGAGCTGTTTTTT.

The chain uses TRBV5-1 and TRBJ1-6, with 9 positions matching TRBD1. The CDR3 runs 15 residues. V was clipped by 4 bases and J by 4 bases; unmatched bases: 3. CDR1 SGHRS and CDR2 YFSETQ come from the germline V gene. The CDR3 nucleotides read TGCGCCAGCAGCATTGGGACAGGGTATAATTCACCCCTCCACTTT. It codes for CASSIGTGYNSPLHF.

This rearrangement joins TRBV3-1 (or the pseudogene TRBV3-2) to TRBJ1-4; a weak D match, TRBD1 (6 bases). This CDR3 contains 15 residues. V dropped 1 base and J dropped 6 bases, with 12 bases sitting between them. Germline V lookup: CDR1 LGHDT, CDR2 YNNKEL (reference sequence). CDR3 in DNA: TGTGCCAGCAGCCAAGGACAGGACCAATATGAAAAACTGTTTTTT. Translation gives CASSQGQDQYEKLFF.

This chain joins TRBV24-1 and TRBJ1-2; a weak D match, TRBD1 (6 bases). In germline, CDR1 is KGHDR, CDR2 SFDVKD. The V gene lost 5 bases and the J gene lost 6 bases, with 12 bases spanning the gap. This CDR3 comprises 13 residues. In nucleotides, the CDR3 is TGTGCCACCAGTGCCAAATCAGGGGATGGCTACACCTTC. It specifies CATSAKSGDGYTF.

This chain uses TRBV4-1 with TRBJ1-2; D is possibly TRBD1 (5 bases). Trimming pared 6 bases from V and 3 bases from J, leaving 11 bases between. The CDR3 sequence is 13 residues long. CDR1 is MGHRA and CDR2 is YSYEKL in the germline V gene. This CDR3 is CASRQGSDYGYTF. For the CDR3, the DNA is TGCGCCAGCAGGCAGGGATCAGACTATGGCTACACCTTC.

The rearrangement links TRBV5-8 to TRBJ2-7; no reliable D call. V lost 4 bases, J lost 2 bases, and 4 bases lay in between. From germline, CDR1 is SGHTS and CDR2 YDEGEE. The CDR3 totals 11 residues. The CDR3 loop reads CASSRAYEQYF. The CDR3 nucleotides are TGTGCCAGCAGCCGCGCCTACGAGCAGTACTTC.

The chain couples TRBV4-3 to TRBJ1-4, with D possibly TRBD1 on 5 matching bases. Trimming stripped 1 base from V and 0 bases from J, with 9 bases between. The CDR3 has 16 residues. Germline V gene data show CDR1 as LGHNA and CDR2 as YSLEER. CDR3 amino acids: CASSQAPGATNEKLFF. The CDR3 nucleotides read TGCGCCAGCAGCCAAGCCCCGGGGGCAACTAATGAAAAACTGTTTTTT.

The chain uses TRBV9 and TRBJ2-1; 11 bases line up with TRBD2. Germline V gene lookup returns CDR1 SGDLS and CDR2 YYNGEE. V shed 4 bases and J 6 bases; nucleotides not matched to a gene: 12. CDR3 length: 17 residues. In nucleotides, the CDR3 is TGTGCCAGCAGCCCCGGACTAGCGGGTGTTCAGTCCAATGAGCAGTTCTTC. This encodes CASSPGLAGVQSNEQFF.

The rearrangement joins TRBV24-1 to TRBJ2-1, with no clear D. V gave up 7 bases and J gave up 9 bases, with 15 bases separating them. The CDR3 is 13 amino acids. Germline V gives CDR1 KGHDR, CDR2 SFDVKD. The CDR3 nucleotides are TGTGCCACCAGCCCTTTTTTGGGCATTGAGCAGTTCTTC. Translated: CATSPFLGIEQFF.

The chain has TRBV29-1 and TRBJ2-3; possibly TRBD2 for D (6 bases). CDR1 and CDR2 (germline): SQVTM, ANQGSEA. The germline V and J ends were trimmed by 7 bases and 2 bases, with 22 bases remaining between them. The CDR3 sequence is 16 residues long. The CDR3 DNA sequence: TGCAGCGCCAATACCCACCGAGGCGGGGACACAGATACGCAGTATTTT. It translates to CSANTHRGGDTDTQYF.

This sequence joins TRBV7-2 and TRBJ2-7, with 10 bases identical to TRBD2. This CDR3 contains 17 residues. CDR1 SGHTA and CDR2 FQGNSA come from the germline V gene. Trimming took 5 bases from V and 8 from J; bases not matched to a gene: 18. Here the CDR3 DNA reads TGTGCCAGCAGCCTCAGCCCTAGCGGGAGCTTCTTTCAACAGCAGTACTTC. It specifies CASSLSPSGSFFQQQYF.

This sequence joins TRBV7-2 and TRBJ2-1, with D maybe TRBD2 (6 bases). CDR3 length equals 14 residues. The V end lost 1 base, the J end lost 6 bases, and 10 bases lay between the germline ends. Germline values: CDR1 SGHTA, CDR2 FQGNSA. DNA for the CDR3: TGTGCCAGCAGCTTAGATCCTAGCGCCAATGAGCAGTTCTTC. It is translated as CASSLDPSANEQFF.